The 11 T cell receptor beta chains presented below share a single source sample, sequenced in a study of blood T cell repertoires in COVID-19. Assay: immunoSEQ multiplex PCR; the TCRdb copy retains only in-frame clones and omits some. The table includes 140,000 or so clones, approximately 80% detected once. The sequencing sample was made of peripheral blood. These receptors all come from a woman aged 50 to 60 with acute or convalescent COVID-19.

The rearrangement joins TRBV7-2 to TRBJ1-1, with TRBD1 identical over 7 bases. The trim removed 4 bases at V and 4 bases at J, leaving 3 bases unmatched. The CDR3 sequence is 13 residues long. Germline V lookup: CDR1 SGHTA, CDR2 FQGNSA. Written as DNA, the CDR3 is TGTGCCAGCAGCTCAGACAGGGTCACTGAAGCTTTCTTT. It yields the protein CASSSDRVTEAFF.

This clone was seen a few times. J is TRBJ2-3 and V is TRBV9; no definite D call. CDR1 is SGDLS and CDR2 is YYNGEE in the germline V gene. CDR3 length: 13 amino acids. V gave up 3 bases and J gave up 4 bases, with 9 bases separating them. The CDR3 protein is CASSATDSDTQYF. Written as DNA, the CDR3 is TGTGCCAGCAGCGCGACTGATTCAGATACGCAGTATTTT.

This clone was observed a few times. This chain joins TRBV7-2 and TRBJ2-7; D may be TRBD1 (5 bases). Looked up from germline, CDR1 is SGHTA and CDR2 is FQGNSA. V was cut by 2 bases and J by 6 bases, with 8 bases left in between. CDR3 length: 12 amino acids. The CDR3 loop reads CASSLSRVEQYF. In DNA, the CDR3 is TGTGCCAGCAGCTTAAGCAGGGTCGAGCAGTACTTC.

This rearrangement joins TRBV25-1 to TRBJ2-1, with TRBD1 identical over 7 bases. This CDR3 has 17 residues. Per germline, CDR1 MGHDK and CDR2 SYGVNS. Germline trimming cut 1 base from V and 2 bases from J; bases unmatched to any gene: 8. The CDR3 protein is CASSELQGSGTYNEQFF. The CDR3 DNA follows: TGTGCCAGCAGTGAATTACAGGGGAGTGGGACCTACAATGAGCAGTTCTTC.

The CDR3 DNA reads TGTGCCAGCAGCCCTGGACAGGCGGACACTGAAGCTTTCTTT. It specifies CASSPGQADTEAFF. The J gene is TRBJ1-1, the V gene TRBV5-6; 7 bases line up with TRBD1. The CDR3 has 14 residues. The V gene's germline CDR1 is SGHDT and CDR2 YYEEEE. The trim removed 4 bases at V and 3 bases at J, leaving 6 bases unmatched. Variable domain in full (rest from reference TRBV5-6 and TRBJ1-1): DAGVTQSPTHLIKTRGQQVTLRCSPKSGHDTVSWYQQALGQGPQFIFQYYEEEERQRGNFPDRFSGHQFPNYSSELNVNALLLGDSALYLCASSPGQADTEAFFGQGTRLTVV.

The V call is TRBV2, the J call TRBJ1-1; D unresolved. Germline CDR1 SNHLY, CDR2 FYNNEI. This CDR3 spans 11 amino acids. V gave up 10 bases and J gave up 1 base, with 7 bases separating them. The CDR3 here is CATSPNTEAFF. CDR3 DNA: TGTGCCACTAGCCCGAACACTGAAGCTTTCTTT. The full variable domain, rest sourced from reference TRBV2 and TRBJ1-1, is EPEVTQTPSHQVTQMGQEVILRCVPISNHLYFYWYRQILGQKVEFLVSFYNNEISEKSEIFDDQFSVERPDGSNFTLKIRSTKLEDSAMYFCATSPNTEAFFGQGTRLTVV.

The gene calls are TRBV12-3 or TRBV12-4 and TRBJ1-4; 7 nucleotides match TRBD1. CDR3 length equals 13 residues. Trimming at V came to 5 bases and at J to 5 bases, leaving 2 bases not matched to a gene. For the CDR3, the DNA is TGTGCCAGCAGTCCGGACAGGAATGAAAAACTGTTTTTT. Encoded protein: CASSPDRNEKLFF.

A remark on this clone: Other DNA sequences of this sample code for an identical CDR3. The gene calls are TRBV7-2 and TRBJ2-3; D is ambiguous. Trimming removed 3 bases from V and 2 bases from J, with 3 bases in between. The CDR3 loop spans 12 amino acids. Looked up from germline, CDR1 is SGHTA and CDR2 is FQGNSA. The CDR3 protein is CASSFLTDTQYF. DNA of the CDR3: TGTGCCAGCAGCTTTCTCACAGATACGCAGTATTTT.

The gene calls are TRBV9 and TRBJ2-7, with TRBD2 matching 10 bases. The CDR3 has 16 amino acids. Trimming removed 3 bases from V and 5 bases from J; junction bases left unmatched: 11. From germline, CDR1 is SGDLS and CDR2 YYNGEE. CDR3 DNA sequence: TGTGCCAGCAGCGCAAAAGCGGGGGGGCTGACGAACGAGCAGTACTTC. This gives the protein CASSAKAGGLTNEQYF.

This rearrangement joins TRBV25-1 to TRBJ2-3, with 7 bases identical to TRBD1. The V and J ends lost 10 bases and 9 bases, in that order; junction bases with no gene match: 7. In germline, CDR1 is MGHDK, CDR2 SYGVNS. The CDR3 runs to 11 residues. For the CDR3, the DNA is TGTGCCACCATCTACAGGGGAACGCAGTATTTT. Translated: CATIYRGTQYF.

In its sample, this clone was seen a few times. The rearrangement links TRBV30 to TRBJ1-5; tentatively, D is TRBD1 (6 bases). The CDR3 length is 14 residues. Deletions cut 2 bases from V and 3 bases from J, with 11 bases between. The germline CDR1 and CDR2 sequences are GTSNPN and SVGIG (reference sequence). Here the CDR3 DNA reads TGTGCCTGGAGTCGAGGACAGCTCAATCAGCCCCAGCATTTT. Translating gives CAWSRGQLNQPQHF.